This T cell receptor beta chain was recovered during a study of T cells after posttransplantation cyclophosphamide. This clone has at least ten counts. The data were produced by immunoSEQ multiplex PCR, yet TCRdb's version contains in-frame clones alone and is incomplete. There are roughly 34,000 clones in the sample, none observed a single time. This CDR3 comprises 17 residues. CDR1 is ENHRY and CDR2 is SYGVKD in the germline V gene. V lost 9 bases, J lost 5 bases, and 11 bases stayed unmatched. This clonotype was obtained from a woman aged 25 to 39 in good health and a related stem cell transplant donor. The chain employs TRBV10-3 and TRBJ2-1, with 15 bases matching TRBD2. Sequences were obtained from PBMCs. CDR3 amino acids: CAISRTSGGAGHNEQFF. CDR3 nucleotide sequence: TGTGCCATATCCCGGACTAGCGGGGGGGCCGGCCACAATGAGCAGTTCTTC.